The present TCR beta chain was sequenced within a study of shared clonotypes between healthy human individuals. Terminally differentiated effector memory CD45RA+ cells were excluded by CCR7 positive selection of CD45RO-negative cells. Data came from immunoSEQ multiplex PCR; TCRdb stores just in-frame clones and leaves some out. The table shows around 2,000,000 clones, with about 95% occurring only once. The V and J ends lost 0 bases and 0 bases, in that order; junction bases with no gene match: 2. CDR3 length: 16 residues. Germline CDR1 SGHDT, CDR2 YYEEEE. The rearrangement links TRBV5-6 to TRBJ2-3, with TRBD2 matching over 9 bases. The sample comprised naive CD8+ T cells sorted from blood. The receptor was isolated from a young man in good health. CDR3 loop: CASSLGAGGSTDTQYF. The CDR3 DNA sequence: TGTGCCAGCAGCTTGGGAGCGGGAGGTAGCACAGATACGCAGTATTTT.